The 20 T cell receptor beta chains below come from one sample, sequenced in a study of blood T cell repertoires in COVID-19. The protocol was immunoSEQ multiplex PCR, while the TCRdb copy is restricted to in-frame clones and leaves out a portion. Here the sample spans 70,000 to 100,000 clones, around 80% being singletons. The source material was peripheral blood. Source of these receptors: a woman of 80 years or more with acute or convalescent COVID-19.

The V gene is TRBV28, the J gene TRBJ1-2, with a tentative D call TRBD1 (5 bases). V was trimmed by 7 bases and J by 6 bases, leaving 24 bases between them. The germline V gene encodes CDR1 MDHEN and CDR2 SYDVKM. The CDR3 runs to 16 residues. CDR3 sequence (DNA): TGTGCCAGCACCTCCAGACCGAGGGGAGGGATGGATGGCTACACCTTC. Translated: CASTSRPRGGMDGYTF.

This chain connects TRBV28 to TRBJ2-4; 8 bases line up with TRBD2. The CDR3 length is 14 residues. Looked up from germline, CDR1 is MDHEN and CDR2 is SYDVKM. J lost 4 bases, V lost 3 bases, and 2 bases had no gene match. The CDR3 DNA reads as TGTGCCAGCAGTTTGACGGGGGGGAAAAACATTCAGTACTTC. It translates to CASSLTGGKNIQYF.

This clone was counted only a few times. The CDR3 loop reads CTSSPDRGTGVNTEAFF. CDR3 bases: TGCACCAGCAGCCCTGACAGGGGGACAGGAGTGAACACTGAAGCTTTCTTT. The chain couples TRBV1 to TRBJ1-1; TRBD1, the table's D call, was not compared with the DNA. TRBV1 is noted as a pseudogene. The CDR3 is made up of 17 amino acids.

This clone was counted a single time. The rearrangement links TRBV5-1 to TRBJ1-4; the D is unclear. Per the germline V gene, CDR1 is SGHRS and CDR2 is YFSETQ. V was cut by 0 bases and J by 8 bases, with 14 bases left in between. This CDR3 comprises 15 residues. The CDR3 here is CASSLARGAGEKLFF. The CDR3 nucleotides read TGCGCCAGCAGCTTGGCTCGGGGAGCGGGGGAAAAACTGTTTTTT.

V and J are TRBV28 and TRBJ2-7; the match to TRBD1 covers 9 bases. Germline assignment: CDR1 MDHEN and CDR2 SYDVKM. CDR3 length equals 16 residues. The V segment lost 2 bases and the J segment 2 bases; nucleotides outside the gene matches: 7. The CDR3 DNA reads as TGTGCCAGCAGTTTAATTACAGGGGGCCTCGCCTACGAGCAGTACTTC. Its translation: CASSLITGGLAYEQYF.

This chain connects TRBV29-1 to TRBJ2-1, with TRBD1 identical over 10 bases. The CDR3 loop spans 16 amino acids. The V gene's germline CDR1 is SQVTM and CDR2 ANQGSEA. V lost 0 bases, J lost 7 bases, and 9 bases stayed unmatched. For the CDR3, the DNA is TGCAGCGTTGAAGACTCGTCAGGGACAGGGGTAAATGAGCAGTTCTTC. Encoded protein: CSVEDSSGTGVNEQFF.

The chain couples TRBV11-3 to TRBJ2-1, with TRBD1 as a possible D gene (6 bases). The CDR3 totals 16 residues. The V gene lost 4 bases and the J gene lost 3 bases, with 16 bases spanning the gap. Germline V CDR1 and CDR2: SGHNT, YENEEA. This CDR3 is CASSSEGGHHYNEQFF. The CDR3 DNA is TGTGCCAGCAGCTCCGAAGGGGGACACCACTACAATGAGCAGTTCTTC.

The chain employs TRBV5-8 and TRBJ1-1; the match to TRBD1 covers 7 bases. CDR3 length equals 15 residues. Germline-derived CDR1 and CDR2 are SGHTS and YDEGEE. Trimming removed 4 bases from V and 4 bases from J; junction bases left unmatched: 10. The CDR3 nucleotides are TGTGCCAGCAGCCCGTGGACAGGATGGGTCACTGAAGCTTTCTTT. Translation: CASSPWTGWVTEAFF.

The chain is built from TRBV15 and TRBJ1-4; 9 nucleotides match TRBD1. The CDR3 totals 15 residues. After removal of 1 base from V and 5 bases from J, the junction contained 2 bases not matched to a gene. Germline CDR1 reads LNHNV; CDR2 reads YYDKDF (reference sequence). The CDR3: CATSRVGQGNEKLFF. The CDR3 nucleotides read TGTGCCACCAGCAGAGTTGGACAGGGGAATGAAAAACTGTTTTTT.

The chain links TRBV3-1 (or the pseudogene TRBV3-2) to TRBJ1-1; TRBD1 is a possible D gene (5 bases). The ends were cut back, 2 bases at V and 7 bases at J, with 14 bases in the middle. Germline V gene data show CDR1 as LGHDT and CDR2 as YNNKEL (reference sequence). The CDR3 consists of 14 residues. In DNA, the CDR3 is TGTGCCAGCAGCCAAACGAGCAGGGTTAATGAAGCTTTCTTT. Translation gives CASSQTSRVNEAFF.

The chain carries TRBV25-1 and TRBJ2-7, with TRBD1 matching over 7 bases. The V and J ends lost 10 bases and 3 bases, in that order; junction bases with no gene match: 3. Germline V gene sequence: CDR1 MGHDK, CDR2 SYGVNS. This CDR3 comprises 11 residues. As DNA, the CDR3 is TGTGCCACCCGACAGGGCTACGAGCAGTACTTC. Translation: CATRQGYEQYF.

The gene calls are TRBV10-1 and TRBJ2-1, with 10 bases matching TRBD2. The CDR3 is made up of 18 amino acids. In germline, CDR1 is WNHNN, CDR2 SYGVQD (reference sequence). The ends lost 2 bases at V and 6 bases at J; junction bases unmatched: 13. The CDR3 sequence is CASSEQRGGLLSSNEQFF. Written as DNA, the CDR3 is TGCGCCAGCAGTGAGCAGCGGGGGGGCCTCCTTTCGAGCAATGAGCAGTTCTTC.

CDR3 DNA: TGTGCCAGCAGCCTCCTAGCGGGGGGTAACAATGAGCAGTTCTTC. It yields the protein CASSLLAGGNNEQFF. The genes are TRBV14 and TRBJ2-1, with 11 bases lining up with TRBD2. Losses at the gene ends were 4 bases for V and 5 bases for J; bases not matched to a gene: 4. This CDR3 spans 15 amino acids. Per germline, CDR1 SGHDN and CDR2 FVKESK.

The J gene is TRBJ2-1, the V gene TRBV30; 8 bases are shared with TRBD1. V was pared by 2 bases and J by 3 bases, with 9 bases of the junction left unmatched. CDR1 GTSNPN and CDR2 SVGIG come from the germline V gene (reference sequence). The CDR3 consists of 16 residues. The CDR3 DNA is TGTGCCTGGAGTCCTTCACGGACAGGGCGCTACAATGAGCAGTTCTTC. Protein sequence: CAWSPSRTGRYNEQFF.

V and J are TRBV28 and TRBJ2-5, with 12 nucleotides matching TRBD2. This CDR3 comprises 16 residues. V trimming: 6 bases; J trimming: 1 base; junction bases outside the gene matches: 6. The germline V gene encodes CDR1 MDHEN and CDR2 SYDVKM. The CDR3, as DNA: TGTGCCAGCAGAGCTGGGACTAGCGGGCCCCAAGAGACCCAGTACTTC. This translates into CASRAGTSGPQETQYF.

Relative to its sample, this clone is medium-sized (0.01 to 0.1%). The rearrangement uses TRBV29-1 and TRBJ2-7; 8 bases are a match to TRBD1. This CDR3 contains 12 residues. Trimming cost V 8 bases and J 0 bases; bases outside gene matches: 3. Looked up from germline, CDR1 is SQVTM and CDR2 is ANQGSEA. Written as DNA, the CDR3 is TGCAGCTCTCAGGGGGCCTCCTACGAGCAGTACTTC. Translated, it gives CSSQGASYEQYF.

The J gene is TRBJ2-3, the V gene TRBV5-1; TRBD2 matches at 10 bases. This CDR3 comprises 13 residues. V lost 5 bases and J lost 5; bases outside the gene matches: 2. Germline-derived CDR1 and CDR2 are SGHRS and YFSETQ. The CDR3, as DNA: TGCGCCAGCAGTGGGACTAGCGTAGATACGCAGTATTTT. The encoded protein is CASSGTSVDTQYF.

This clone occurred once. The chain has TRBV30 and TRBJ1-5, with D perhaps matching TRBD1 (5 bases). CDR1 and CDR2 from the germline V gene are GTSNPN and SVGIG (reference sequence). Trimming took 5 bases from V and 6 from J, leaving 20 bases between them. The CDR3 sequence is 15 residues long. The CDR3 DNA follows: TGTGCCTGGTGGGGAGGGGTAGGGCTGGGTCAGCCCCAGCATTTT. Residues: CAWWGGVGLGQPQHF.

The CDR3 here is CASSLGAGTGNTIYF. The CDR3 DNA reads as TGCGCCAGCAGCTTGGGTGCGGGGACCGGAAACACCATATATTTT. The rearrangement joins TRBV5-1 to TRBJ1-3; D may be TRBD1 (5 bases). V was pared by 0 bases and J by 4 bases, with 11 bases between. Germline CDR1 SGHRS, CDR2 YFSETQ. This CDR3 contains 15 residues.

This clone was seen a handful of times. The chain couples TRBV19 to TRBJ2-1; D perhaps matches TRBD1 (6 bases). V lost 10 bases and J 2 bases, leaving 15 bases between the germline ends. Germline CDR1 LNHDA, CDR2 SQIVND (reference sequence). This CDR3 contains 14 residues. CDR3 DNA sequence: TGTGCCACCCGTGGGGGCCAAACCTACAATGAGCAGTTCTTC. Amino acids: CATRGGQTYNEQFF.